This section outlines one T cell receptor (beta chain) sequence together with its context. Its target is not known. The CDR3 consists of 16 residues. CDR1 and CDR2 from the germline V gene are SGHTA and FQGNSA. The V end lost 3 bases, the J end lost 3 bases, and 15 bases lay between the germline ends. TCRdb re-derived calls from the 5' RACE reads in MiXCR, one entry per CDR3 protein. The table shows about 270,000 distinct CDR3 sequences, with about 17% occurring only once. This sample is part of a study of T-cell memory formation after mild COVID-19. General study findings and limits: For contracting clones, CD4+ ones sat mainly in CM and EM, CD8+ in EMRA. The appearance of some responding clones in pre-infection memory suggested that cross-reactive memory joined.

The source is a man aged 18 to 35 who had mild COVID-19 (a few samples of this study predate the infection). Cell type and time point are not known. This chain joins TRBV7-2 and TRBJ1-3, with D unresolved. Sequencing input: PBMCs or a T cell subset sorted from them (not recorded which). The CDR3 sequence: CASSFTTGIFGNTIYF. The CDR3 nucleotides read TGTGCCAGCAGCTTTACGACGGGAATATTTGGAAACACCATATATTTT.